These 26 T cell receptor beta chains came from one sample sequenced in a study of CD8 T cells in ankylosing spondylitis. General observations from the study: Apparently characteristic of ankylosing spondylitis blood was a TCR beta motif (under ten highly homologous variants).

Using its own MiXCR run on the 5' RACE reads, TCRdb lists one record per CDR3 protein. The table lists about 220,000 distinct CDR3 sequences, just under 7.5% of them singletons, with 14% in the top ten. These receptors' targets are unknown. Sequencing was carried out using blood, either unsorted or a sorted T cell fraction (not recorded which). All receptors derive from a male donor with ankylosing spondylitis.

There are many counts of this clonotype. V is TRBV18 and J is TRBJ1-4; TRBD1 is a possible D gene (5 bases). The CDR3 is made up of 13 amino acids. V was cut by 4 bases and J by 8 bases, with 11 bases left in between. Germline-derived CDR1 and CDR2 are KGHSH and LQKENI. For the CDR3, the DNA is TGTGCCAGCTCACTTCCGCCAGGGGAAAAACTGTTTTTT. This codes for CASSLPPGEKLFF. Using reference TRBV18 and TRBJ1-4 for the parts outside the CDR3, the full variable domain is NAGVMQNPRHLVRRRGQEARLRCSPMKGHSHVYWYRQLPEEGLKFMVYLQKENIIDESGMPKERFSAEFPKEGPSILRIQQVVRGDSAAYFCASSLPPGEKLFFGSGTQLSVL.

A word on this clonotype: A much larger clone differs by one base, so this may be a read error. No conserved phenylalanine or tryptophan is present at the end of the CDR3, so a read error is the likely explanation. This chain joins TRBV20-1 and TRBJ1-1, with TRBD1 matching 8 bases. The CDR3 sequence is 11 residues long. After removal of 1 base from V and 10 bases from J, the junction contained 2 bases not matched to a gene. Germline V gene lookup returns CDR1 DFQATT and CDR2 SNEGSKA (reference sequence). Written as DNA, the CDR3 is TGCAGTGCTAGAGTCACAGGGGGAGCTTTCTCT. This translates into CSARVTGGAFS.

This clonotype occurred many times. This sequence joins TRBV27 and TRBJ1-5; 9 nucleotides agree with TRBD1. In germline, CDR1 is MNHEY, CDR2 SMNVEV (reference sequence). V dropped 4 bases and J dropped 4; count of bases not matched to a gene: 8. The CDR3 is made up of 16 amino acids. The CDR3 region has the DNA TGTGCCAGCAGTTCCGGGGACAGGGCTCATAATCAGCCCCAGCATTTT. Amino acid sequence: CASSSGDRAHNQPQHF.

This clonotype appeared many times. The chain employs TRBV10-3 and TRBJ2-1; 11 positions match TRBD2. Germline V CDR1 and CDR2: ENHRY, SYGVKD. The CDR3 runs 17 residues. V lost 2 bases and J lost 4; bases outside the gene matches: 7. The CDR3 protein is CAISEPMTSGVYNEQFF. CDR3 nucleotide sequence: TGTGCCATCAGTGAGCCAATGACTAGCGGGGTATACAATGAGCAGTTCTTC.

This clonotype was picked up many times. The chain carries TRBV20-1 and TRBJ1-2; D unresolved. Per the germline V gene, CDR1 is DFQATT and CDR2 is SNEGSKA (reference sequence). The ends were cut back, 3 bases at V and 4 bases at J, with 12 bases in the middle. This CDR3 is built from 13 residues. The CDR3 reads CSASDFRLYGYTF. In DNA form, the CDR3 reads TGCAGTGCTAGTGACTTCAGGCTCTATGGCTACACCTTC.

This clonotype was seen at least ten times. The CDR3 DNA sequence: TGCAGTGCTAGAGGGTCCCTATGGGGGGACGAGCAGTACTTC. As protein: CSARGSLWGDEQYF. The V call is TRBV20-1, the J call TRBJ2-7; possible D gene TRBD2, 6 bases. CDR1 is DFQATT, CDR2 SNEGSKA, per germline (reference sequence). Trimming took 1 base from V and 5 from J, leaving 15 bases between them. The CDR3 sequence is 14 residues long.

This clonotype came up many times. This rearrangement joins TRBV4-3 to TRBJ1-2; the D gene is possibly TRBD1 (6 bases). The CDR3 contains 15 residues. Germline V CDR1 and CDR2: LGHNA, YSLEER. Trimming cost V 4 bases and J 4 bases, with 16 bases left between them. CDR3 protein: CASSPGTPPSYGYTF. The CDR3 bases are TGCGCCAGCAGCCCTGGGACACCTCCGAGCTATGGCTACACCTTC.

The table lists this clonotype with many counts. V gene TRBV12-3 or TRBV12-4 combines with J gene TRBJ2-7; D is unclear. The CDR3 has 13 residues. Trimming shortened V by 3 bases and J by 4 bases, and 10 bases separated the two germline ends. CDR3 nucleotides: TGTGCCAGCAGTTTCGCCAGGTTATACGAGCAGTACTTC. Translating it yields CASSFARLYEQYF.

In this sample, this clonotype turned up many times. The chain employs TRBV5-5 and TRBJ1-1; D is uncertain. The CDR3 sequence is 13 residues long. The germline V gene encodes CDR1 SGHKS and CDR2 YYEKEE (reference sequence). V was clipped by 5 bases and J by 4 bases, with 12 bases between them. The CDR3 DNA follows: TGTGCCAGCAGTCCGGTAAGAACCACTGAAGCTTTCTTT. As protein: CASSPVRTTEAFF. Drawing the rest from reference TRBV5-5 and TRBJ1-1, the complete variable domain is DAGVTQSPTHLIKTRGQQVTLRCSPISGHKSVSWYQQVLGQGPQFIFQYYEKEERGRGNFPDRFSARQFPNYSSELNVNALLLGDSALYLCASSPVRTTEAFFGQGTRLTVV.

This clonotype has a count of ten or more. CDR3 in amino acids: CASSPPGLAGTYYNEQFF. The CDR3 DNA reads as TGTGCCAGCTCACCACCGGGACTAGCGGGTACCTACTACAATGAGCAGTTCTTC. The chain joins TRBV18 to TRBJ2-1; 12 bases match TRBD2. This CDR3 comprises 18 residues. The germline CDR1 and CDR2 sequences are KGHSH and LQKENI. V lost 0 bases to trimming and J lost 3 bases; unmatched junction nucleotides: 6.

There are many counts of this clonotype. This CDR3 reads CASSPQGWGTDTQYF. The CDR3 DNA sequence: TGTGCCAGCAGTCCGCAGGGGTGGGGCACAGATACGCAGTATTTT. This chain uses TRBV12-3 or TRBV12-4 with TRBJ2-3, with a tentative D call TRBD1 (6 bases). V lost 5 bases and J lost 1, with 13 bases in between. This CDR3 is built from 15 residues.

This clonotype was observed a handful of times. The V gene is TRBV18, the J gene TRBJ2-7; the D is unclear. The CDR3 contains 15 residues. Germline V CDR1 and CDR2: KGHSH, LQKENI. Between the trimmed V and J ends, which lost 4 bases and 1 base, there was a span of 14 bases. CDR3 coding DNA: TGTGCCAGCTCACGAAACGACGACGGTTCCTACGAGCAGTACTTC. This translates into CASSRNDDGSYEQYF. Variable domain in full (rest from reference TRBV18 and TRBJ2-7): NAGVMQNPRHLVRRRGQEARLRCSPMKGHSHVYWYRQLPEEGLKFMVYLQKENIIDESGMPKERFSAEFPKEGPSILRIQQVVRGDSAAYFCASSRNDDGSYEQYFGPGTRLTVT.

The chain couples TRBV28 to TRBJ2-1; 10 bases match TRBD1. CDR1 is MDHEN, CDR2 SYDVKM, per germline. With 3 bases clipped from V and 5 bases from J, the junction kept 7 bases outside the gene matches. There are 16 residues in the CDR3. CDR3 DNA sequence: TGTGCCAGCAGTTTCGGGACAGGGGATAAGGACAATGAGCAGTTCTTC. This encodes CASSFGTGDKDNEQFF.

This clonotype was counted many times. The chain has TRBV7-2 and TRBJ2-2; 11 nucleotides agree with TRBD2. Germline assignment: CDR1 SGHTA and CDR2 FQGNSA. The ends lost 5 bases at V and 5 bases at J; junction bases unmatched: 7. The CDR3 consists of 16 residues. The CDR3 here is CASSLLAGVVTGELFF. The CDR3 coding sequence is TGTGCCAGCAGCCTACTAGCGGGAGTCGTAACCGGGGAGCTGTTTTTT.

This clonotype appeared many times. The rearrangement joins TRBV3-1 to TRBJ1-1; possible D gene TRBD1, 5 bases. CDR1 LGHDT and CDR2 YNNKEL come from the germline V gene (reference sequence). Trimming left V 4 bases short and J 4 bases short, with 13 bases between. This CDR3 contains 14 residues. The CDR3 nucleotides read TGTGCCAGCAGCCCCATAAGCAGGGTCACTGAAGCTTTCTTT. It specifies CASSPISRVTEAFF.

There are many counts of this clonotype. This chain joins TRBV7-2 and TRBJ2-1; D call uncertain. Trimming removed 6 bases at V and 0 bases at J, with 9 bases between. This CDR3 is built from 14 residues. Germline V lookup: CDR1 SGHTA, CDR2 FQGNSA. In DNA form, the CDR3 reads TGTGCCAGCAGGGGGTTCCTCTCCTACAATGAGCAGTTCTTC. It encodes CASRGFLSYNEQFF.

This clonotype has a count of ten or more. The rearrangement joins TRBV10-1 to TRBJ1-3, with no clear D. Germline-derived CDR1 and CDR2 are WNHNN and SYGVQD (reference sequence). The V and J ends lost 5 bases and 11 bases respectively, with 16 bases between them. The CDR3 contains 13 residues. The CDR3 coding sequence is TGCGCCAGCAGTAATCCGGGAAAGGACTCCATATATTTT. This gives the protein CASSNPGKDSIYF.

This clonotype was found many times. This rearrangement joins TRBV27 to TRBJ2-7; D is unresolved. The CDR3 has 14 amino acids. Trimming shortened V by 3 bases and J by 3 bases, and 12 bases separated the two germline ends. Per the germline V gene, CDR1 is MNHEY and CDR2 is SMNVEV (reference sequence). The DNA for the CDR3 is TGTGCCAGCAGTTTCTCCGGGCTACACTACGAGCAGTACTTC. This sequence encodes CASSFSGLHYEQYF.

This clonotype occurred many times. The chain uses TRBV25-1 and TRBJ1-2; D gene unclear. The ends were cut back, 1 base at V and 1 base at J, with 7 bases in the middle. CDR1 is MGHDK, CDR2 SYGVNS, per germline. This CDR3 has 14 amino acids. The CDR3 region is CASSEWTDNYGYTF. The CDR3 DNA reads TGTGCCAGCAGTGAATGGACGGATAACTATGGCTACACCTTC.

This clonotype was seen repeatedly, ten times or more. V gene TRBV7-2 combines with J gene TRBJ2-5; D possibly uses TRBD1 or TRBD2 (6 bases each). Germline values: CDR1 SGHTA, CDR2 FQGNSA. With 0 bases removed from V and 4 bases from J, the gap between germline ends came to 15 bases. This CDR3 has 16 amino acids. CDR3 sequence reads: CASSLAIGGLGETQYF. DNA for the CDR3: TGTGCCAGCAGCTTAGCGATAGGGGGGCTAGGAGAGACCCAGTACTTC.

This clonotype was observed many times. The V and J genes are TRBV20-1 and TRBJ2-1, with a possible D match to TRBD2 (6 bases). This CDR3 has 15 amino acids. The germline V and J ends were trimmed by 3 bases and 4 bases, with 16 bases remaining between them. Germline CDR1 reads DFQATT; CDR2 reads SNEGSKA (reference sequence). CDR3 bases: TGCAGTGCTAGGAGCGAGGCGGGGCTTTACAATGAGCAGTTCTTC. Translating it yields CSARSEAGLYNEQFF.

The chain recombines TRBV9 with TRBJ2-1, with D tentatively TRBD2 (5 bases). There are 15 residues in the CDR3. The germline V and J ends were trimmed by 0 bases and 3 bases, with 10 bases remaining between them. CDR1 is SGDLS and CDR2 is YYNGEE in the germline V gene. CDR3 coding DNA: TGTGCCAGCAGCGTAGAAGGGAGAATCTACAATGAGCAGTTCTTC. Its protein is CASSVEGRIYNEQFF.

This clonotype has at least ten counts. The rearrangement links TRBV12-3 or TRBV12-4 to TRBJ2-1; TRBD1 is a possible D gene (5 bases). The V end was cut by 1 base, the J end by 7 bases, with 8 bases between. The CDR3 runs 13 residues. The DNA for the CDR3 is TGTGCCAGCAGTTTAGTAGGGGCGAATGAGCAGTTCTTC. Translating gives CASSLVGANEQFF.

This clonotype has a count of ten or more. The rearrangement links TRBV6-1 to TRBJ2-2, with D uncertain. This CDR3 is 11 amino acids long. Trimming pared 9 bases from V and 5 bases from J, leaving 7 bases between. CDR1 MNHNS and CDR2 SASEGT come from the germline V gene. For the CDR3, the DNA is TGTGCCAGTCTGTGGACCGGGGAGCTGTTTTTT. This encodes CASLWTGELFF.

This clonotype was recorded many times. The rearrangement uses TRBV5-1 and TRBJ2-1; D not resolved. V lost 0 bases, J lost 4 bases, and 14 bases lay in between. The CDR3 has 16 amino acids. CDR1 SGHRS and CDR2 YFSETQ come from the germline V gene. CDR3 DNA: TGCGCCAGCAGCTTGGCCGGACGGGTCTTTTACAATGAGCAGTTCTTC. The encoded protein is CASSLAGRVFYNEQFF. The entire variable domain, with the rest obtained from reference TRBV5-1 and TRBJ2-1, is as follows: KAGVTQTPRYLIKTRGQQVTLSCSPISGHRSVSWYQQTPGQGLQFLFEYFSETQRNKGNFPGRFSGRQFSNSRSEMNVSTLELGDSALYLCASSLAGRVFYNEQFFGPGTRLTVL.

The table lists this clonotype with many counts. This rearrangement joins TRBV18 to TRBJ2-5; the D gene could be TRBD1 or TRBD2 (5 bases each). From germline, CDR1 is KGHSH and CDR2 LQKENI. V was pared by 0 bases and J by 4 bases, with 15 bases between. The CDR3 has 16 residues. CDR3 residues: CASSPPRGRVRETQYF. As DNA, the CDR3 is TGTGCCAGCTCACCACCGAGGGGAAGAGTGCGAGAGACCCAGTACTTC.